These 20 T cell receptor beta chains came from one sample sequenced in a study of response to subunit inactivated influenza vaccine. TCRdb called the RT-PCR reads again in MiXCR, with one record for every CDR3 protein. Of about 780,000 distinct CDR3 sequences in the sample, under 20% are singletons; the top ten hold approximately 11%. The starting material was PBMCs from blood, obtained around 5 days after vaccination. The receptors were sampled from a man aged 50-59 years who received an inactivated influenza vaccine.

The chain recombines TRBV6-2 or TRBV6-3 with TRBJ1-1, with D unclear. V was clipped by 2 bases and J by 1 base, with 8 bases between them. This CDR3 has 14 amino acids. In germline, CDR1 is MNHEY, CDR2 SVGEGT. The CDR3 loop is CASSYAHSNTEAFF. The CDR3 DNA is TGTGCCAGCAGTTACGCACACTCGAACACTGAAGCTTTCTTT.

V is TRBV20-1 and J is TRBJ2-7; 8 nucleotides align to TRBD1. The CDR3 covers 14 residues. V shed 6 bases, J shed 6 bases, and the junction held 13 bases outside the gene matches. In germline, CDR1 is DFQATT, CDR2 SNEGSKA (reference sequence). Written as DNA, the CDR3 is TGCAGTGCGGGGACCGGGACAGGCTTATCCGAGCAGTACTTC. Encoded protein: CSAGTGTGLSEQYF.

V is TRBV6-2 or TRBV6-3 and J is TRBJ1-5; a possible D gene is TRBD1 (5 bases). Trimming took 10 bases from V and 2 from J, leaving 18 bases between them. This CDR3 has 15 residues. The germline V gene has CDR1 MNHEY and CDR2 SVGEGT. This chain's CDR3 is CAIGGGKSGNQPQHF. In DNA, the CDR3 is TGTGCCATCGGGGGAGGGAAGAGCGGCAATCAGCCCCAGCATTTT.

The J gene is TRBJ2-4, the V gene TRBV6-2 or TRBV6-3, with D perhaps TRBD1 (5 bases). The CDR3 sequence is 15 residues long. Germline V lookup: CDR1 MNHEY, CDR2 SVGEGT. Trimming shortened V by 2 bases and J by 0 bases, and 8 bases separated the two germline ends. CDR3 bases: TGTGCCAGCAGTTACGACAGCTTAGCCAAAAACATTCAGTACTTC. Translated: CASSYDSLAKNIQYF.

V gene TRBV21-1 combines with J gene TRBJ1-1. TRBV21-1 is listed as a pseudogene. This CDR3 contains 16 residues. The CDR3 nucleotides read TGTGCCAGCAGCAAAGATCTTGGCGGCGTGAACACTGAAGCTTTCTTT. Translated, it gives CASSKDLGGVNTEAFF.

This clonotype was recorded once. Possible read error: a much larger clone is one base away. This chain joins TRBV29-1 and TRBJ2-1; D is undetermined. In germline, CDR1 is SQVTM, CDR2 ANQGSEA. The CDR3 totals 9 residues. Trimming shortened V by 2 bases and J by 10 bases, and 3 bases separated the two germline ends. This chain's CDR3 is CSVELEQFF. The CDR3 nucleotides read TGCAGCGTTGAACTAGAGCAGTTCTTC.

This clonotype showed up just a few times. J is TRBJ1-5 and V is TRBV10-3; unclear D gene. This CDR3 is built from 15 residues. Germline values: CDR1 ENHRY, CDR2 SYGVKD. Trimming pared 0 bases from V and 3 bases from J, leaving 9 bases between. This chain's CDR3 is CAISESAGNNQPQHF. The DNA for the CDR3 is TGTGCCATCAGTGAGTCTGCAGGAAACAATCAGCCCCAGCATTTT.

The rearrangement uses TRBV9 and TRBJ2-7; D may match TRBD1 or TRBD2 (5 bases each). CDR1 and CDR2 from the germline V gene are SGDLS and YYNGEE. V gave up 2 bases and J gave up 5 bases, with 14 bases separating them. The CDR3 contains 14 residues. The CDR3 protein is CASSVGTLGDEQYF. CDR3 bases: TGTGCCAGCAGCGTGGGGACCCTTGGGGACGAGCAGTACTTC.

This clonotype appeared many times. J is TRBJ1-5 and V is TRBV4-2, with D uncertain. Germline assignment: CDR1 LGHNA and CDR2 YNFKEQ. This CDR3 is built from 14 residues. V lost 1 base and J lost 4, with 8 bases in between. CDR3 sequence: CASSQGWLNQPQHF. CDR3 DNA: TGTGCCAGCAGCCAAGGGTGGCTAAATCAGCCCCAGCATTTT.

The chain employs TRBV5-1 and TRBJ2-4; D tentatively reads TRBD1 or TRBD2 (5 bases each). CDR1 is SGHRS and CDR2 is YFSETQ in the germline V gene. Trimming stripped 2 bases from V and 8 bases from J, with 14 bases between. The CDR3 has 14 residues. CDR3 nucleotides: TGCGCCAGCAGCTTTGAGGGACCCGGGGACATTCAGTACTTC. Residues: CASSFEGPGDIQYF.

The table lists this clonotype with a few counts. The chain carries TRBV6-5 and TRBJ1-2; 7 bases fit TRBD1. The CDR3 is made up of 18 amino acids. Looked up from germline, CDR1 is MNHEY and CDR2 is SVGAGI. Unmatched junction bases numbered 16, after V lost 4 bases and J lost 2 bases. CDR3 DNA sequence: TGTGCCAGCAGTTCCTTACCGGGACAGCCAAAGAAAAACTATGGCTACACCTTC. Protein: CASSSLPGQPKKNYGYTF.

This clonotype was counted at least ten times. The V call is TRBV7-9, the J call TRBJ2-7; D is undetermined. Trimming cost V 1 base and J 5 bases, with 3 bases left between them. The CDR3 length is 11 residues. Germline V CDR1 and CDR2: SEHNR, FQNEAQ (reference sequence). CDR3 coding DNA: TGTGCCAGCAGCTTAGGGGACGAGCAGTACTTC. Protein product: CASSLGDEQYF.

The chain recombines TRBV11-2 with TRBJ2-4, with 10 bases lining up with TRBD1. The J segment lost 8 bases and the V segment lost 4 bases, leaving 8 bases of the junction unmatched. The CDR3 is made up of 15 amino acids. CDR1 is SGHAT, CDR2 FQNNGV, per germline. CDR3 protein: CASSSNSGTGDIQYF. The CDR3 nucleotides read TGTGCCAGCAGCTCGAATTCCGGGACAGGGGACATTCAGTACTTC.

This clonotype was seen more than once but under ten times. The chain carries TRBV5-1 and TRBJ1-2; TRBD1 is a possible D gene (5 bases). The CDR3 is 17 residues long. CDR1 is SGHRS and CDR2 is YFSETQ in the germline V gene. V dropped 1 base and J dropped 0 bases, with 16 bases sitting between them. For the CDR3, the DNA is TGCGCCAGCAGCTTGTCTCCAGGGTACACCCCTAACTATGGCTACACCTTC. Its translation: CASSLSPGYTPNYGYTF.

The chain links TRBV29-1 to TRBJ2-2; 7 bases line up with TRBD2. This CDR3 is 13 amino acids long. CDR1 is SQVTM and CDR2 is ANQGSEA in the germline V gene. The J segment lost 6 bases and the V segment lost 7 bases, leaving 8 bases of the junction unmatched. The CDR3 DNA sequence: TGCAGCGCCCTCCGTCGGGGGGCCGGGGAGCTGTTTTTT. It yields the protein CSALRRGAGELFF.

V gene TRBV27 combines with J gene TRBJ2-5; 10 bases line up with TRBD1. The CDR3 has 14 residues. With 6 bases clipped from V and 4 bases from J, the junction kept 5 bases outside the gene matches. Germline V gene lookup returns CDR1 MNHEY and CDR2 SMNVEV (reference sequence). CDR3 residues: CASSRDRGTETQYF. The CDR3 DNA follows: TGTGCCAGCAGCCGGGACAGGGGTACAGAGACCCAGTACTTC.

The sample holds a few counts of this clonotype. The chain joins TRBV7-2 to TRBJ2-2, with D uncertain. CDR1 SGHTA and CDR2 FQGNSA come from the germline V gene. The V gene lost 6 bases and the J gene lost 3 bases, with 11 bases spanning the gap. The CDR3 extends over 14 amino acids. CDR3 region: CASRTVGDTGELFF. The CDR3 DNA sequence: TGTGCCAGCAGGACGGTTGGAGACACCGGGGAGCTGTTTTTT.

The chain couples TRBV3-1 to TRBJ2-5; D gene ambiguous. Germline CDR1 is LGHDT and CDR2 is YNNKEL (reference sequence). There are 15 residues in the CDR3. Trimming shortened V by 4 bases and J by 5 bases, and 17 bases separated the two germline ends. CDR3 coding DNA: TGTGCCAGCAGCCCCACACGGAAAGCGATCGAGACCCAGTACTTC. Protein sequence: CASSPTRKAIETQYF.

The chain combines TRBV6-2 or TRBV6-3 with TRBJ2-1; TRBD1 agrees at 7 bases. V lost 1 base, J lost 0 bases, and 6 bases stayed unmatched. CDR3 length: 17 residues. CDR1 and CDR2 (germline): MNHEY, SVGEGT. CDR3 nucleotides: TGTGCCAGCAGTTACTACCAGGGACAGCTCTCCTACAATGAGCAGTTCTTC. Amino acid sequence: CASSYYQGQLSYNEQFF.

This sequence joins TRBV6-2 or TRBV6-3 and TRBJ2-1; 9 bases line up with TRBD2. Germline V gives CDR1 MNHEY, CDR2 SVGEGT. This CDR3 is 13 amino acids long. With V trimmed by 7 bases and J by 5 bases, 3 bases remained unmatched. The CDR3 region is CASILAGHNEQFF. The CDR3 DNA is TGTGCCAGCATCCTAGCGGGACACAATGAGCAGTTCTTC.